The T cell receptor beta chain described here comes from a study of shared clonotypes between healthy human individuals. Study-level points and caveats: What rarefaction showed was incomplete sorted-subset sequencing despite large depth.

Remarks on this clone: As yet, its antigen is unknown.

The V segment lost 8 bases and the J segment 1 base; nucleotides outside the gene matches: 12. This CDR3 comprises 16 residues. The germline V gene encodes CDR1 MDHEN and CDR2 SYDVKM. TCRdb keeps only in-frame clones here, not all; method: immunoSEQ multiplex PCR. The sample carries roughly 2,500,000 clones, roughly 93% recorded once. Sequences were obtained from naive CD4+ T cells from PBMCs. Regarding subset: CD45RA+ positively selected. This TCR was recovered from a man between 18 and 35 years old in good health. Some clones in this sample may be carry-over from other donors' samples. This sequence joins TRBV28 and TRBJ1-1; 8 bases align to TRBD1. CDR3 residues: CASRGQGGLGNTEAFF. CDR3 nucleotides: TGTGCCAGCCGAGGACAGGGCGGATTAGGGAACACTGAAGCTTTCTTT.